This TCR beta chain derives from a study of shared clonotypes between healthy human individuals. The wider study: Three plates each covered CD4 naive and memory; CD8 naive two, CD8 memory one. Study-wide results and limits: Represented genetic and exposure-history diversity was restricted by having few donors.

V was pared by 4 bases and J by 1 base, with 5 bases of the junction left unmatched. The length of the CDR3 is 16 residues. CDR1 is SEHNR and CDR2 is FQNEAQ in the germline V gene (reference sequence). Of note for this clone: Its antigen is still unknown.

As defined, naive CD8 cells were CD45RO-negative and positively selected for CCR7, with terminally differentiated effector memory CD45RA+ cells excluded. The repertoire was sequenced with immunoSEQ multiplex PCR; TCRdb's copy has only in-frame clones and lacks some. The table shows some 600,000 clones, with roughly 96% occurring only once. Sequenced material: naive CD8+ T cells sorted from blood. J is TRBJ1-1 and V is TRBV7-9; TRBD1 matches at 11 bases. This sequence originates from a woman aged 30 to 39 in good health. DNA of the CDR3: TGTGCCAGCAGCTCGGGGACAGGGGGGTCGAACACTGAAGCTTTCTTT. Encoded protein: CASSSGTGGSNTEAFF.